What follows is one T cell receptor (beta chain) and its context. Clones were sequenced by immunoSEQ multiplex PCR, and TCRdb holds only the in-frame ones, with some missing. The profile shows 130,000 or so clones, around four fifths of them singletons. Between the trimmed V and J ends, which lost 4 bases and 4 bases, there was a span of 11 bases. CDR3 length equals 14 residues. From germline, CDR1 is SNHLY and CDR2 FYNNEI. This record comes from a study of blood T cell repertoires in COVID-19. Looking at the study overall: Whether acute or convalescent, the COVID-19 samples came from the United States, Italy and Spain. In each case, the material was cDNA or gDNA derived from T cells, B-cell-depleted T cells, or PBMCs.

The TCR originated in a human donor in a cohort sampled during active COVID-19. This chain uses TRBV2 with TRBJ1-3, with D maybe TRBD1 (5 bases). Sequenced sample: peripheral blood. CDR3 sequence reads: CASSASRVGNTIYF. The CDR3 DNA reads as TGTGCCAGCAGTGCAAGCAGGGTGGGAAACACCATATATTTT.